The present TCR beta chain was sequenced within a study of identical twins. Study-wide points: Less excess twin sharing appeared in beta out-of-frame sequences. Twin-shared out-of-frame alpha sequences showed excess low generation probability. Abundant cord blood beta clonotypes carried fewer insertions; memory repertoires showed none.

This clonotype was seen more than once but under ten times. Its antigen is undetermined. A universal primer site arose from template switching, and cDNA bore unique molecular identifiers. TCRdb recomputed calls from the 5' RACE reads with MiXCR, one row per CDR3 protein. The repertoire holds around 480,000 distinct CDR3 sequences, with approximately 14% as singletons. The CDR3 is 14 amino acids. Deletions cut 8 bases from V and 0 bases from J, with 12 bases between. Germline CDR1 reads SNHLY; CDR2 reads FYNNEI. Separately, the same data were catalogued under a study of yellow fever vaccine responses in identical twins.

The rearrangement joins TRBV2 to TRBJ2-3; no firm D call. Sequencing was done on a sample of CD4+ T cells sorted from blood. The TCR was taken from a woman between 18 and 30 years old in good health. CDR3 nucleotide sequence: TGTGCCAGCCTGGCCAGTTTTAGCACAGATACGCAGTATTTT. Its protein is CASLASFSTDTQYF. Full variable domain (rest looked up from reference TRBV2 and TRBJ2-3): EPEVTQTPSHQVTQMGQEVILRCVPISNHLYFYWYRQILGQKVEFLVSFYNNEISEKSEIFDDQFSVERPDGSNFTLKIRSTKLEDSAMYFCASLASFSTDTQYFGPGTRLTVL.